This T cell receptor beta chain was sequenced for a study of chemoradiotherapy in HPV16-positive cancers. Overall study findings and caveats: Functional assays defining HPV-specific T cells used only two HPV16-positive patients. Better recurrence-free survival went with HPV-responsive T-cell expansion in HPV16-positive patients. Candidate HPV-specific clones and E7-related TCR motifs grew in tumor during treatment.

Repeated repertoire sampling spanned the course of chemoradiotherapy. Measured with immunoSEQ multiplex PCR; TCRdb has only the in-frame clones, and not every one. The sample lists 9,500 to 15,000 clones; 77% were seen once. Germline V CDR1 and CDR2: SGDLS, YYNGEE. V lost 3 bases and J lost 3; bases outside the gene matches: 2. CDR3 length equals 15 residues. Turning to this clone: The antigen is not known.

Collection of the sample occurred from a patient who underwent chemoradiotherapy. This clonotype originated in a human donor with HPV-associated anogenital cancer. This chain connects TRBV9 to TRBJ2-7; 14 bases align to TRBD2. This CDR3 reads CASSAGTSGSYEQYF. The CDR3 bases are TGTGCCAGCAGCGCCGGGACTAGCGGGAGCTACGAGCAGTACTTC.